This TCR beta chain appears in the sequencing data of a study of blood T cell repertoires in COVID-19 (dated by TCRdb to between 2020 and 2021). With regard to the full study: Collaborator samples came from the United States, Italy and Spain and covered acute and convalescent phases of COVID-19. The material from the prospective study consisted of cDNA or gDNA derived from T cells, B-cell-depleted T cells, or PBMCs. Subjects who had been exposed to COVID-19, were actively infected with it, or had recovered from it provided the deeply sampled blood TCRbeta repertoires that made up the dataset. A freely available public database, intended as a resource for researchers studying the immune response to SARS-CoV-2, is where the repertoires were released. Samples were obtained from the ongoing ImmuneRACE study (first 160 participants) and from 1,200 or so subjects provided by 6 global collaborators. The sample metadata nearly always contained a de-identified subject ID, COVID-19 status, age in years and sex. Where available, HLA class I and class II types were obtained from metadata supplied by the sample provider rather than from assay-based typing.

TCRbeta CDR3 regions were amplified from genomic DNA using the immunoSEQ Assay, a bias-controlled multiplex PCR. The source study handled its data this way. Within the assay, amplification of reference gene primers was used to estimate how many nucleated cells each sample contained. Sequence reads were collapsed and filtered to measure the absolute abundance of every unique TCRbeta CDR3 rearrangement. For each sample, productive Simpson clonality was calculated as the square root of Simpson's diversity index over productive rearrangements. TCRdb holds this immuneACCESS table with in-frame rearrangements only. Some clones are missing; in checked studies, unresolved V genes explain under half, and the rest has no known cause. The V and J calls and the clone size are those of that table, but D and trimming were determined from the DNA. The sample includes under 300,000 clones, with approximately 90% observed a single time. The ten largest clones add up to less than 2.5% of the sample.

The paper as a whole reports these results and caveats: The amount of clinical and demographic metadata varied by source and participant and was provided uncurated.

With regard to this clone: Its specific antigen is unknown. Base quality data are lacking; no much larger clone is found one base away.

Enrolling through a virtual design, the prospective study's participants ranged in age from roughly 18 to 90 years and lived across 24 United States geographic areas. In the prospective study, participants were assigned to cohorts based on the clinical history participants reported in a screening survey and a study questionnaire. Recovered participants in ImmuneRACE Cohort 3 were defined as having two consecutive negative NP/OP PCR tests, clearance from a healthcare professional, or resolution of symptoms. In the prospective study, mobile phlebotomists collected whole blood, serum and a nasopharyngeal or oropharyngeal swab from each participant. Participants in the prospective study had the option to provide additional blood draws and questionnaires over a roughly 2-month period. Prospective study blood samples were shipped either frozen or at room temperature before DNA extraction. The V end loses 0 bases and the J end loses 8 bases, and a stretch of 10 bases separates them. For CDR1 and CDR2, the germline V gene lists MNHNS and SASEGT. The CDR3 runs 13 amino acids, cysteine and phenylalanine included. The DNA shown is the 39-base CDR3, in frame from base 1.

The sequencing sample was made of PBMCs or T cells enriched from blood (not recorded which). The rearranged segments are TRBV6-1 and TRBJ1-2; TRBD1 is a weak D gene call, 6 bases matching. This receptor was obtained from a woman aged 18 to 35 who had recovered from COVID-19. The nucleotide sequence reads TGTGCCAGCAGTGAAGCCGGCAGGGGCGGCTACACCTTC. The resulting protein is CASSEAGRGGYTF.